The clone carrying this TCR beta chain was seen only a few times. The sample is drawn from a study of T cell repertoires in cytomegalovirus infection. Across the study: Indicated by public TCR beta signatures were CMV infection and matching HLA type.

TCRdb re-called the reads with MiXCR, one entry per CDR3 protein. The sample holds hundreds of thousands of distinct CDR3 sequences, less than 25% seen once. J was trimmed by 2 bases and V by 2 bases; bases with no gene match: 6. Germline CDR1 SGHDN, CDR2 FVKESK. CDR3 length: 16 amino acids. The gene calls are TRBV14 and TRBJ1-2; 9 bases align to TRBD1. The sequenced material came from CD8+ T cells from PBMCs. This TCR was sampled from a human donor in good health (CMV status not recorded). Some clones in this sample may be carry-over from other donors' samples. The CDR3 region is CASSQIPTGGNYGYTF. For the CDR3, the DNA is TGTGCCAGCAGCCAAATACCTACAGGGGGCAACTATGGCTACACCTTC.